This TCR beta chain comes out of a study of blood T cell repertoires in COVID-19. The overall study: Samples taken during acute and convalescent COVID-19 were collected in the United States, Italy and Spain. From T cells, B-cell-depleted T cells, or PBMCs came the material, which was cDNA or gDNA.

Produced via immunoSEQ multiplex PCR; TCRdb's table is partial and in-frame only. This table holds 310,000 or so clones, around nine tenths found once. This sequence was found in a man aged 45-65 years with active or convalescent COVID-19. The sequenced sample consisted of peripheral blood.

Written as DNA, the CDR3 is TGCAGCGGCGTCGAGTACAGGGGGCGATGGCTAGGCAGCACAGATACGCAGTATTTT. This encodes CSGVEYRGRWLGSTDTQYF. The rearrangement links TRBV29-1 to TRBJ2-3, with 9 bases aligning to TRBD1. This CDR3 is 19 amino acids long. With 7 bases clipped from V and 0 bases from J, the junction kept 20 bases outside the gene matches. CDR1 is SQVTM, CDR2 ANQGSEA, per germline.